The clone carrying this T cell receptor (beta chain) occurred once. Its matching antigen is unknown. The PCR made use of 60 Vbeta and 13 Jbeta primers. Assay: immunoSEQ multiplex PCR; the TCRdb copy retains only in-frame clones and omits some. The data hold about 150,000 clones, with approximately 73% observed a single time. V lost 5 bases, J lost 3 bases, and 14 bases lay in between. This CDR3 contains 14 residues. Germline CDR1 reads KGHSH; CDR2 reads LQKENI. This specimen comes from a study of cytomegalovirus exposure and HLA in healthy donors. Overall study results and limits: Three chains linked to CMV were shown in vitro to be specific for CMV antigens. The classifier, whose performance was assessed in both the original and validation cohorts, reportedly diagnosed cytomegalovirus status with high specificity and sensitivity. A later analysis reported that several of the most significant clusters appeared to be linked to common viral pathogens, among them Epstein-Barr virus.

The sequence derives from a woman under 30 in good health and CMV-seronegative. The rearrangement links TRBV18 to TRBJ2-7; perhaps TRBD1 as D (6 bases). The material sequenced was PBMCs. CDR3 coding DNA: TGTGCCAGCTCATATACAGGGCTAAGCTACGAGCAGTACTTC. Protein product: CASSYTGLSYEQYF.